Listed here are 31 T cell receptor beta chains from one sample, sequenced in a study of human T cells and chemical hapten exposure. Regarding time point: patch test 2, 6 weeks after DPC sensitization. Treatment meaning: therapeutic diphenylcyclopropenone sensitization with weekly scalp DPC. MiXCR, applied by TCRdb to the RACE reads, yields one record per CDR3 protein. The table shows about 140,000 distinct CDR3 sequences, with 12% occurring only once. The input for sequencing was whole blood, taken in connection with sensitization to the hapten diphenylcyclopropenone (DPC). These receptors originate from a woman aged 45-60 years with alopecia areata. Some clones in this sample may be carry-over from other donors' samples.

This clonotype has more than one count but fewer than ten. The V call is TRBV29-1, the J call TRBJ1-1, with D tentatively TRBD1 (6 bases). The germline V gene has CDR1 SQVTM and CDR2 ANQGSEA. V was trimmed by 5 bases and J by 1 base, leaving 11 bases between them. The CDR3 runs to 13 residues. The CDR3 DNA reads TGCAGCGTTAGGGGGACACCGAACACTGAAGCTTTCTTT. Its protein is CSVRGTPNTEAFF.

This chain connects TRBV6-5 to TRBJ1-2; D gene uncertain. The CDR3 runs 14 residues. V was trimmed by 6 bases and J by 0 bases, leaving 11 bases between them. CDR1 and CDR2 (germline): MNHEY, SVGAGI. The DNA of the CDR3 is TGTGCCAGCAGCCGAGGAGGGACTAACTATGGCTACACCTTC. Residues: CASSRGGTNYGYTF.

Ten or more counts support this clonotype. The CDR3 nucleotides read TGTGCCAGCAGCACCAGCCCGGGACTAGCGAAGAATGAGCAGTTCTTC. This sequence encodes CASSTSPGLAKNEQFF. The V and J genes are TRBV5-4 and TRBJ2-1, with 10 bases aligning to TRBD2. Germline CDR1 SGHNT, CDR2 YYREEE (reference sequence). CDR3 length: 16 residues. With 4 bases clipped from V and 7 bases from J, the junction kept 11 bases outside the gene matches.

This clonotype was counted many times. The chain links TRBV12-3 or TRBV12-4 to TRBJ2-2; maybe TRBD2 (5 bases). Trimming pared 10 bases from V and 7 bases from J, leaving 7 bases between. CDR3 length: 10 amino acids. CDR3 nucleotides: TGTGCCATTCGGGGCGGGGAGCTGTTTTTT. Its translation is CAIRGGELFF.

The rearrangement links TRBV5-1 to TRBJ2-2; possibly TRBD1 or TRBD2 for D (5 bases each). Trimming took off 2 bases at V and 4 bases at J, with 9 bases between the two ends. The CDR3 is made up of 14 amino acids. Germline loops: CDR1 SGHRS, CDR2 YFSETQ. CDR3 residues: CASSFRDGTGELFF. Written as DNA, the CDR3 is TGCGCCAGCAGCTTCCGGGACGGCACCGGGGAGCTGTTTTTT.

The chain recombines TRBV29-1 with TRBJ2-3; TRBD1 agrees at 8 bases. Germline loops: CDR1 SQVTM, CDR2 ANQGSEA. The CDR3 has 17 residues. V lost 7 bases, J lost 2 bases, and 17 bases stayed unmatched. This chain's CDR3 is CSGGDGTGALPTDTQYF. Written as DNA, the CDR3 is TGCAGCGGCGGAGACGGGACAGGAGCACTTCCCACAGATACGCAGTATTTT.

This clonotype was observed a handful of times. The rearrangement uses TRBV6-2 or TRBV6-3 and TRBJ2-1, with 8 bases that match TRBD2. Germline V gives CDR1 MNHEY, CDR2 SVGEGT. The CDR3 contains 15 residues. Unmatched junction bases numbered 7, after V lost 7 bases and J lost 2 bases. The CDR3 nucleotides are TGTGCCAGCACCCCATCGGGGGGGGCCTACAATGAGCAGTTCTTC. Translating it yields CASTPSGGAYNEQFF.

The chain joins TRBV14 to TRBJ2-5, with D perhaps matching TRBD2 (6 bases). The V and J ends lost 1 base and 4 bases respectively, with 16 bases between them. The CDR3 is made up of 16 amino acids. Germline CDR1 reads SGHDN; CDR2 reads FVKESK. CDR3 nucleotides: TGTGCCAGCAGCCAAGGGGCCCGGGAGATTCGAGAGACCCAGTACTTC. Protein: CASSQGAREIRETQYF.

This clonotype has more than one count but fewer than ten. J is TRBJ2-2 and V is TRBV20-1, with D possibly TRBD2 on 6 matching bases. The CDR3 covers 16 residues. Looked up from germline, CDR1 is DFQATT and CDR2 is SNEGSKA (reference sequence). V lost 0 bases, J lost 3 bases, and 14 bases lay in between. CDR3 DNA sequence: TGCAGTGCTAGAGATCCGCTCCGGGGGTACACCGGGGAGCTGTTTTTT. Translation gives CSARDPLRGYTGELFF.

The rearrangement joins TRBV10-3 to TRBJ2-3; 8 bases map to TRBD2. This CDR3 spans 14 amino acids. CDR1 is ENHRY and CDR2 is SYGVKD in the germline V gene. V lost 7 bases to trimming and J lost 4 bases; unmatched junction nucleotides: 7. CDR3 protein: CAIMAGGRPDTQYF. The DNA for the CDR3 is TGTGCCATCATGGCGGGGGGACGGCCAGATACGCAGTATTTT.

The J gene is TRBJ2-3, the V gene TRBV14, with a possible D match to TRBD2 (6 bases). The CDR3 has 14 amino acids. CDR1 and CDR2 from the germline V gene are SGHDN and FVKESK. The germline V and J ends were trimmed by 0 bases and 6 bases, with 10 bases remaining between them. CDR3 residues: CASSQDILADTQYF. The DNA for the CDR3 is TGTGCCAGCAGCCAAGATATCCTAGCGGATACGCAGTATTTT.

This rearrangement joins TRBV3-1 to TRBJ2-7, with D possibly being TRBD1 (6 bases). From germline, CDR1 is LGHDT and CDR2 YNNKEL (reference sequence). The CDR3 loop spans 14 amino acids. V dropped 4 bases and J dropped 2 bases, with 12 bases sitting between them. The CDR3 sequence is CASSPRGTTYEQYF. The DNA for the CDR3 is TGTGCCAGCAGCCCCAGGGGAACAACCTACGAGCAGTACTTC.

This clonotype was seen only a few times. This chain links TRBV29-1 with TRBJ1-1; D is ambiguous. The V and J ends lost 0 bases and 8 bases respectively, with 7 bases between them. Germline V gene data show CDR1 as SQVTM and CDR2 as ANQGSEA. The CDR3 totals 11 residues. The CDR3: CSVEEGKEAFF. For the CDR3, the DNA is TGCAGCGTTGAAGAGGGGAAGGAAGCTTTCTTT.

This clonotype was detected a few times. The rearrangement joins TRBV18 to TRBJ1-2; possibly TRBD1 for D (6 bases). CDR3 length: 13 residues. V was trimmed by 0 bases and J by 7 bases, leaving 9 bases between them. Germline V gene lookup returns CDR1 KGHSH and CDR2 LQKENI. This CDR3 is CASSPPGGAGYTF. CDR3 sequence (DNA): TGTGCCAGCTCACCACCGGGGGGGGCTGGCTACACCTTC.

Ten or more counts support this clonotype. V is TRBV18 and J is TRBJ2-3; 7 bases line up with TRBD2. CDR1 KGHSH and CDR2 LQKENI come from the germline V gene. Unmatched junction bases numbered 12, after V lost 6 bases and J lost 3 bases. The CDR3 runs to 16 residues. In nucleotides, the CDR3 is TGTGCCAGCTCCCTCCGGGGGAGCGGGATAACAGATACGCAGTATTTT. This translates into CASSLRGSGITDTQYF.

The gene calls are TRBV28 and TRBJ2-3, with 12 positions matching TRBD2. Germline loops: CDR1 MDHEN, CDR2 SYDVKM. There are 16 residues in the CDR3. Trimming at V came to 5 bases and at J to 5 bases, leaving 8 bases not matched to a gene. The CDR3 sequence: CASSLAGGPGGDTQYF. The CDR3 DNA is TGTGCCAGCAGTCTAGCGGGAGGGCCAGGTGGAGATACGCAGTATTTT.

The chain uses TRBV5-1 and TRBJ2-1, with 11 bases that match TRBD2. V lost 2 bases, J lost 6 bases, and 13 bases stayed unmatched. Germline CDR1 SGHRS, CDR2 YFSETQ. The CDR3 has 18 residues. The CDR3 region has the DNA TGCGCCAGCAGCTTTTTGGGTAGCGGGAGGGCCTCAGGCAATGAGCAGTTCTTC. Protein sequence: CASSFLGSGRASGNEQFF.

This clonotype was seen ten or more times. The rearrangement links TRBV19 to TRBJ2-5; perhaps D is TRBD1 or TRBD2 (6 bases each). With 3 bases removed from V and 1 base from J, the gap between germline ends came to 9 bases. Germline V gene data show CDR1 as LNHDA and CDR2 as SQIVND (reference sequence). The CDR3 consists of 14 residues. The CDR3 reads CASSIGGLQETQYF. CDR3 in DNA: TGTGCCAGTAGTATTGGGGGGCTCCAAGAGACCCAGTACTTC.

The chain is built from TRBV3-1 and TRBJ1-1; no definite D call. The CDR3 spans 13 residues. The germline V gene encodes CDR1 LGHDT and CDR2 YNNKEL (reference sequence). With 4 bases removed from V and 6 bases from J, the gap between germline ends came to 12 bases. The CDR3 protein is CASSRRGVAEAFF. The CDR3 DNA follows: TGTGCCAGCAGCCGCCGGGGAGTGGCTGAAGCTTTCTTT. The entire variable domain, with the rest obtained from reference TRBV3-1 and TRBJ1-1, is as follows: DTAVSQTPKYLVTQMGNDKSIKCEQNLGHDTMYWYKQDSKKFLKIMFSYNNKELIINETVPNRFSPKSPDKAHLNLHINSLELGDSAVYFCASSRRGVAEAFFGQGTRLTVV.

V is TRBV24-1 and J is TRBJ2-3, with D uncertain. The germline V gene encodes CDR1 KGHDR and CDR2 SFDVKD. V was pared by 0 bases and J by 10 bases, with 16 bases between. The CDR3 contains 15 residues. The CDR3 region is CATSDLRLGSVAQYF. DNA for the CDR3: TGTGCCACCAGTGATTTGCGGCTCGGATCCGTAGCGCAGTATTTT.

This clonotype was detected only a few times. The V and J genes are TRBV10-3 and TRBJ1-6, with D tentatively TRBD1 (5 bases). The CDR3 has 14 residues. V was shortened by 6 bases and J by 7 bases, with 13 bases between the two germline ends. Germline CDR1 is ENHRY and CDR2 is SYGVKD. The CDR3 DNA sequence: TGTGCCATCAGCGCCGGGACGGGAAATTCACCCCTCCACTTT. It encodes CAISAGTGNSPLHF.

The chain links TRBV10-3 to TRBJ2-7; D unresolved. This CDR3 has 11 residues. The V and J ends lost 6 bases and 2 bases respectively, with 5 bases between them. Germline CDR1 and CDR2: ENHRY and SYGVKD. The CDR3: CAIRSTYEQYF. The CDR3 coding sequence is TGTGCCATCAGGTCCACCTACGAGCAGTACTTC.

This clonotype appeared many times. This sequence joins TRBV19 and TRBJ2-7, with TRBD1 as a possible D gene (7 bases). Germline V gene lookup returns CDR1 LNHDA and CDR2 SQIVND (reference sequence). Trimming left V 5 bases short and J 4 bases short, with 12 bases between. CDR3 length: 13 residues. The CDR3 DNA reads as TGTGCCAGTAGTGCCCAGGGGGGATACGAGCAGTACTTC. Translating gives CASSAQGGYEQYF.

This clonotype was seen at least ten times. The chain carries TRBV7-9 and TRBJ1-2, with D unresolved. The CDR3 has 14 amino acids. V was cut by 1 base and J by 0 bases, with 6 bases left in between. Per the germline V gene, CDR1 is SEHNR and CDR2 is FQNEAQ (reference sequence). This chain's CDR3 is CASSLDNPNYGYTF. CDR3 DNA sequence: TGTGCCAGCAGCTTAGACAACCCTAACTATGGCTACACCTTC. The full variable domain, its missing parts supplied by reference TRBV7-9 and TRBJ1-2, is DTGVSQNPRHKITKRGQNVTFRCDPISEHNRLYWYRQTLGQGPEFLTYFQNEAQLEKSRLLSDRFSAERPKGSFSTLEIQRTEQGDSAMYLCASSLDNPNYGYTFGSGTRLTVV.

This clonotype was seen a handful of times. The rearrangement links TRBV5-4 to TRBJ2-6; D uncertain. The V end lost 4 bases, the J end lost 7 bases, and 15 bases lay between the germline ends. CDR3 length equals 15 residues. Germline CDR1 SGHNT, CDR2 YYREEE (reference sequence). The DNA for the CDR3 is TGTGCCAGCAGCCCCCCGGCGGCTAGTGCCAACGTCCTGACTTTC. It yields the protein CASSPPAASANVLTF.

This clonotype appeared a few times. The chain uses TRBV20-1 and TRBJ2-1; D is possibly TRBD2 (5 bases). V lost 0 bases, J lost 13 bases, and 13 bases lay in between. Germline V gene data show CDR1 as DFQATT and CDR2 as SNEGSKA (reference sequence). The CDR3 is 12 amino acids. The CDR3 nucleotides are TGCAGTGCTAGAGACCCGGCGGGCCCCCAGTTCTTC. The encoded protein is CSARDPAGPQFF.

About this clonotype itself: A much bigger clone sits one base away, suggesting this may be a read error. This likely comes from a read error, as the CDR3 has no conserved phenylalanine or tryptophan at its end. CDR3 nucleotide sequence: TGTGCCAGCAGCTCGTTAGCGGGAGGCACCTACGAGCAGTACATC. This gives the protein CASSSLAGGTYEQYI. J is TRBJ2-7 and V is TRBV9; TRBD2 matches 10 bases. CDR3 length: 15 amino acids. The V gene end was trimmed by 4 bases and the J gene end by 2 bases; junction bases not matched to a gene: 6. The germline V gene encodes CDR1 SGDLS and CDR2 YYNGEE.

This clonotype was recorded a few times. This sequence joins TRBV28 and TRBJ2-7, with 9 bases lining up with TRBD1. The CDR3 totals 14 residues. The V segment lost 6 bases and the J segment 3 bases; nucleotides outside the gene matches: 6. Germline V gene sequence: CDR1 MDHEN, CDR2 SYDVKM. Here the CDR3 DNA reads TGTGCCAGCAGCCGGGACAGGGTGATCTACGAGCAGTACTTC. Translating gives CASSRDRVIYEQYF.

In its sample, this clonotype was seen a few times. This chain links TRBV25-1 with TRBJ1-6; no clear D gene. V was clipped by 6 bases and J by 7 bases, with 7 bases between them. Germline V gene data show CDR1 as MGHDK and CDR2 as SYGVNS. This CDR3 has 12 residues. In DNA form, the CDR3 reads TGTGCCAGCAGGGACGTCAATTCACCCCTCCACTTT. This gives the protein CASRDVNSPLHF.

This chain links TRBV29-1 with TRBJ2-3; D is undetermined. Trimming pared 6 bases from V and 4 bases from J, leaving 11 bases between. The germline V gene encodes CDR1 SQVTM and CDR2 ANQGSEA. The CDR3 spans 12 residues. CDR3 in amino acids: CSVETFPDTQYF. The CDR3 DNA reads TGCAGCGTAGAAACTTTCCCAGATACGCAGTATTTT.

This clonotype was recorded a few times. The V gene is TRBV4-2, the J gene TRBJ2-2; no definite D call. Trimming removed 0 bases at V and 11 bases at J, with 4 bases between. This CDR3 has 11 amino acids. Germline loops: CDR1 LGHNA, CDR2 YNFKEQ. The CDR3: CASSQDVELFF. CDR3 coding DNA: TGTGCCAGCAGCCAAGATGTTGAGCTGTTTTTT.